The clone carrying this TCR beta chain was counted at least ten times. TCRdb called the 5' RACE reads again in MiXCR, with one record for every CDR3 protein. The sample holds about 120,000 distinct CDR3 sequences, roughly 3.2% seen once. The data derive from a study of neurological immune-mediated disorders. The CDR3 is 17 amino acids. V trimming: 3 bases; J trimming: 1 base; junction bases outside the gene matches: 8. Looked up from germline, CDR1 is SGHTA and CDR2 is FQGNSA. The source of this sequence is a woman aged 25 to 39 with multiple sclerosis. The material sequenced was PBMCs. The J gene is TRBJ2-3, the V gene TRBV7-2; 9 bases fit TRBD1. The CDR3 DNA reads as TGTGCCAGCAGCTTCAACAGGGGGCGGTGGGGCACAGATACGCAGTATTTT. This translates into CASSFNRGRWGTDTQYF.